The T cell receptor beta chain described here comes from a study of blood T cell repertoires in COVID-19. Original data processing: How many nucleated cells were present was estimated from reference gene primer amplification. The data were produced by immunoSEQ multiplex PCR, yet TCRdb's version contains in-frame clones alone and is incomplete. The V and J calls and clone size were taken over from that table, and D and trimming were inferred from the DNA. The profile covers about 130,000 clones, with roughly 90% appearing a single time and about 4.5% taken by the ten largest. A remark on this clone: Other DNA sequences in the same sample also yield this CDR3.

Unmatched junction bases numbered 6, after V lost 6 bases and J lost 12 bases. The length of the CDR3 is 14 residues. Germline CDR1 is ENHRY and CDR2 is SYGVKD. Input material: peripheral blood. This receptor was obtained from a man between 60 and 75 years old with COVID-19, enrolled during active disease. The V and J genes are TRBV10-3 and TRBJ1-6, with 12 bases aligning to TRBD1. The CDR3 loop reads CAIRGQGARGPLHF. The CDR3 DNA follows: TGTGCCATCAGGGGACAGGGGGCGCGGGGACCCCTCCACTTT.